The 9 T cell receptor beta chains in this list originate from one sample, sequenced in a study of neurological immune-mediated disorders. TCRdb ran MiXCR on the 5' RACE reads and lists one entry per CDR3 protein. This table has 48,000 or so distinct CDR3 sequences, 10% appearing once. Source material: PBMCs. These receptors were obtained from a woman aged 40 to 50 with HTLV-1-associated myelopathy (HAM/TSP).

This clonotype has at least ten counts. The V call is TRBV7-6, the J call TRBJ2-1; D call uncertain. Germline CDR1 is SGHVS and CDR2 is FNYEAQ. This CDR3 is 13 amino acids long. Deletions cut 1 base from V and 9 bases from J, with 10 bases between. The CDR3 nucleotides are TGTGCCAGCAGCTTAGAAGTTCTGGGTGAGCAGTTCTTC. Protein sequence: CASSLEVLGEQFF.

This clonotype was seen many times. V usage is TRBV4-1 and J usage is TRBJ1-2; 9 positions agree with TRBD1. Unmatched junction bases numbered 6, after V lost 0 bases and J lost 4 bases. The CDR3 runs 16 residues. CDR1 is MGHRA and CDR2 is YSYEKL in the germline V gene. The CDR3 protein is CASSQDYRGLSYGYTF. The CDR3 region has the DNA TGCGCCAGCAGCCAAGATTACAGGGGGCTTAGCTATGGCTACACCTTC.

The chain has TRBV29-1 and TRBJ2-5; D perhaps matches TRBD2 (6 bases). Trimming pared 3 bases from V and 5 bases from J, leaving 13 bases between. The CDR3 extends over 13 amino acids. Looked up from germline, CDR1 is SQVTM and CDR2 is ANQGSEA. The CDR3 loop reads CSVELGGGETQYF. The CDR3 coding sequence is TGCAGCGTTGAGTTGGGTGGGGGGGAGACCCAGTACTTC.

This clonotype appeared many times. The rearrangement links TRBV20-1 to TRBJ2-7; D is undetermined. Per germline, CDR1 DFQATT and CDR2 SNEGSKA (reference sequence). Deletions cut 3 bases from V and 7 bases from J, with 16 bases between. The CDR3 runs to 13 residues. Here the CDR3 DNA reads TGCAGTGCTAGCGAATCGGACCTTGCGGAGCAGTACTTC. As protein: CSASESDLAEQYF.

This clonotype was detected many times. The chain combines TRBV6-5 with TRBJ2-7; no clear D gene. Trimming shortened V by 8 bases and J by 7 bases, and 12 bases separated the two germline ends. The CDR3 sequence is 11 residues long. Germline loops: CDR1 MNHEY, CDR2 SVGAGI. The CDR3 region is CASGLTGEQYF. The CDR3 nucleotides are TGTGCCAGCGGCCTTACCGGTGAGCAGTACTTC.

The sample holds many counts of this clonotype. The chain has TRBV18 and TRBJ1-5; no reliable D call. The V end was cut by 2 bases, the J end by 4 bases, with 6 bases between. The CDR3 is 13 amino acids. In germline, CDR1 is KGHSH, CDR2 LQKENI. CDR3 residues: CASSPTGNQPQHF. Written as DNA, the CDR3 is TGTGCCAGCTCACCAACGGGGAATCAGCCCCAGCATTTT.

This clonotype was found many times. The V and J genes are TRBV19 and TRBJ2-1; D gene uncertain. The CDR3 loop spans 12 amino acids. Between the trimmed V and J ends, which lost 2 bases and 9 bases, there was a span of 8 bases. Looked up from germline, CDR1 is LNHDA and CDR2 is SQIVND (reference sequence). CDR3 residues: CASSIPLSEQFF. The DNA for the CDR3 is TGTGCCAGTAGTATACCCCTTAGTGAGCAGTTCTTC.

This clonotype was recorded a few times. V and J are TRBV29-1 and TRBJ1-1; unclear D gene. Germline values: CDR1 SQVTM, CDR2 ANQGSEA. This CDR3 has 13 residues. Trimming stripped 7 bases from V and 1 base from J, with 13 bases between. The DNA of the CDR3 is TGCAGCGGTGGGAAGTCGGGGAACACTGAAGCTTTCTTT. It translates to CSGGKSGNTEAFF.

The sample holds many counts of this clonotype. One end of the junction fails to match germline, which may point to a read error. J is TRBJ1-1 and V is TRBV6-2 or TRBV6-3, with D uncertain. Germline CDR1 and CDR2: MNHEY and SVGEGT. The CDR3 is 14 residues long. The CDR3 sequence is CASSYSIENTEAFF. DNA of the CDR3: TGTGCCAGCAGCTACTCGATTGAGAACACTGAAGCTTTCTTT.